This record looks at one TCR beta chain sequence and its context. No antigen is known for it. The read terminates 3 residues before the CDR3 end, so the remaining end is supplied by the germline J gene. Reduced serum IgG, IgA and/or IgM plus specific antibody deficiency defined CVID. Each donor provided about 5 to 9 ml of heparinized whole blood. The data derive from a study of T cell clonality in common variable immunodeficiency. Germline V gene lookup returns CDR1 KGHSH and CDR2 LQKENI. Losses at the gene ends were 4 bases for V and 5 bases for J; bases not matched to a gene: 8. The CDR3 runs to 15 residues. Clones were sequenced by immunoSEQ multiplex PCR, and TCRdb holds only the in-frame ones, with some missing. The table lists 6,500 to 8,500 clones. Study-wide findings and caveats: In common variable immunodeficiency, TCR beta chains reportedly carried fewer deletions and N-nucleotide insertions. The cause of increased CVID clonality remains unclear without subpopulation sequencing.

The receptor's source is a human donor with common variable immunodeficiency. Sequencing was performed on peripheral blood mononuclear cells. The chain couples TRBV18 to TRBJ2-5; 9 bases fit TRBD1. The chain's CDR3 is CASSLRQGVLETQYF. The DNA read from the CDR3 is TGTGCCAGCTCACTACGACAGGGGGTTTTGGAGACC. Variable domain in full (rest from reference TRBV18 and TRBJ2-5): NAGVMQNPRHLVRRRGQEARLRCSPMKGHSHVYWYRQLPEEGLKFMVYLQKENIIDESGMPKERFSAEFPKEGPSILRIQQVVRGDSAAYFCASSLRQGVLETQYFGPGTRLLVL.